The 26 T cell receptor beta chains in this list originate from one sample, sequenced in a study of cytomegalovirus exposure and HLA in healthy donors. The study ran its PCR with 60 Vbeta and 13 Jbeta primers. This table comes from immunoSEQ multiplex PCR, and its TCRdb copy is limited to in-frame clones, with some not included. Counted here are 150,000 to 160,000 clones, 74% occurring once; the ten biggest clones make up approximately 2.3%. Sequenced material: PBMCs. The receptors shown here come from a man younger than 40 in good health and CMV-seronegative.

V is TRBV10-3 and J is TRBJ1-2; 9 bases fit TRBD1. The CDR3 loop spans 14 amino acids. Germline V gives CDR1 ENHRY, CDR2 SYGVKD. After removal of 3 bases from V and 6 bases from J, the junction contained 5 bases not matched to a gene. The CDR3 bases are TGTGCCATCAGTGATCGGAGACAGGGGGATGGCTACACCTTC. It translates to CAISDRRQGDGYTF.

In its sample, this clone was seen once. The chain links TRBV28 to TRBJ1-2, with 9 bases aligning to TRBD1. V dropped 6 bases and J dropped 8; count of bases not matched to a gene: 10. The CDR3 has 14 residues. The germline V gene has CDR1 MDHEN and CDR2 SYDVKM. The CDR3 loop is CASSRTGGFSGYTF. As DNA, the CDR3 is TGTGCCAGCAGCCGCACAGGGGGCTTCTCCGGCTACACCTTC.

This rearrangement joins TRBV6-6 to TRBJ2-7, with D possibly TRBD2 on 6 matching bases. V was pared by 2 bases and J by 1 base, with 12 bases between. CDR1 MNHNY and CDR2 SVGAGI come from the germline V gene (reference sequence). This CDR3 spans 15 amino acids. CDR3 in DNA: TGTGCCAGCAGTTACCCCGGGGGTGGTTCCTACGAGCAGTACTTC. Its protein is CASSYPGGGSYEQYF.

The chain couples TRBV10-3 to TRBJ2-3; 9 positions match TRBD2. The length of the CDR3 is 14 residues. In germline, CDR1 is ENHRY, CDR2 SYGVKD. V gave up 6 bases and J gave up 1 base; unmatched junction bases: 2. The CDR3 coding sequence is TGTGCCATCAGACCTAGCGGGGGCACAGATACGCAGTATTTT. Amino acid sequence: CAIRPSGGTDTQYF.

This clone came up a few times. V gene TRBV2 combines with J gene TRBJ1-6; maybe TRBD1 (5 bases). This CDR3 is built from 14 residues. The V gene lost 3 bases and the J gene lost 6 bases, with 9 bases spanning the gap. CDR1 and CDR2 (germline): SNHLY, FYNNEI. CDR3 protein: CASSDGQGNSPLHF. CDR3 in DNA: TGTGCCAGCAGTGATGGCCAGGGTAATTCACCCCTCCACTTT.

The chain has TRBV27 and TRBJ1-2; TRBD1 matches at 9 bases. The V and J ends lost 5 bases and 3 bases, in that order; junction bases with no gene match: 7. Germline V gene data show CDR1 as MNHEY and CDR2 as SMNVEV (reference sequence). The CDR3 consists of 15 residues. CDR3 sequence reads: CASSPSGQGYYGYTF. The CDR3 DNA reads TGTGCCAGCAGTCCCTCGGGACAGGGTTACTATGGCTACACCTTC.

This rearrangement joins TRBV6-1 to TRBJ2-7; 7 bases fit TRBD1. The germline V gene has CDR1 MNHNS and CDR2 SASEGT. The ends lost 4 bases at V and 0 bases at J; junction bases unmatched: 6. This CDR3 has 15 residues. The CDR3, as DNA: TGTGCCAGCAGTGGGCCGGGACAGTTCTCCTACGAGCAGTACTTC. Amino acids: CASSGPGQFSYEQYF.

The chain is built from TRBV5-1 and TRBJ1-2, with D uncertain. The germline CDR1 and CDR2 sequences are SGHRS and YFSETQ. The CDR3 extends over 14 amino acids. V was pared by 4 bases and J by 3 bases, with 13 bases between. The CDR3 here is CASSLKSSDYGYTF. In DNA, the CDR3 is TGCGCCAGCAGCCTCAAGTCATCAGACTATGGCTACACCTTC.

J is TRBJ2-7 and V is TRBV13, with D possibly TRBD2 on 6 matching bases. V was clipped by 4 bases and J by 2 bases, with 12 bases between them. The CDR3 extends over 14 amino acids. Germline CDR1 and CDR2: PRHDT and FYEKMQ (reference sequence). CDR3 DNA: TGTGCCAGCAGCTCCGGGACTCCGCCCTACGAGCAGTACTTC. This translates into CASSSGTPPYEQYF.

As DNA, the CDR3 is TGTGCCAGCAGTTTGGGCGGGGGCTCCGATACGCAGTATTTT. Its protein product is CASSLGGGSDTQYF. The chain joins TRBV28 to TRBJ2-3; maybe TRBD2 (7 bases). The germline V and J ends were trimmed by 3 bases and 6 bases, with 13 bases remaining between them. CDR1 and CDR2 (germline): MDHEN, SYDVKM. This CDR3 has 14 amino acids. Combining the CDR3 with reference TRBV28 and TRBJ2-3 gives the whole variable domain DVKVTQSSRYLVKRTGEKVFLECVQDMDHENMFWYRQDPGLGLRLIYFSYDVKMKEKGDIPEGYSVSREKKERFSLILESASTNQTSMYLCASSLGGGSDTQYFGPGTRLTVL.

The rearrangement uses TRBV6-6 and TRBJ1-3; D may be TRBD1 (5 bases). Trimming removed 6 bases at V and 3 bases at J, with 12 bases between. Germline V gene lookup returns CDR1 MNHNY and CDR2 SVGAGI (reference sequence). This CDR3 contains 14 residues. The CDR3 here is CASRPTGNGNTIYF. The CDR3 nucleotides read TGTGCCAGCAGGCCAACAGGAAATGGAAACACCATATATTTT.

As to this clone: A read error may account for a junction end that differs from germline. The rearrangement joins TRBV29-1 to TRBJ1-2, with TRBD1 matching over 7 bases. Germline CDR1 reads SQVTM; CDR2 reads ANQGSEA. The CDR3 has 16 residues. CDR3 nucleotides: TGCAGCGTTGACCTCGGCGGGACAGCATCTCTCTATGGCTACCCCTTC. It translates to CSVDLGGTASLYGYPF.

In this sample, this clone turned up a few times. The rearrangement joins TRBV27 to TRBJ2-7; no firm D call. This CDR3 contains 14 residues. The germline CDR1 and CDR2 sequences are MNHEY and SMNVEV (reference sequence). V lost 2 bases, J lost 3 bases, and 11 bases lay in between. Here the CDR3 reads CASSLTQYNYEQYF. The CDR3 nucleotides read TGTGCCAGCAGTTTAACACAGTATAACTACGAGCAGTACTTC.

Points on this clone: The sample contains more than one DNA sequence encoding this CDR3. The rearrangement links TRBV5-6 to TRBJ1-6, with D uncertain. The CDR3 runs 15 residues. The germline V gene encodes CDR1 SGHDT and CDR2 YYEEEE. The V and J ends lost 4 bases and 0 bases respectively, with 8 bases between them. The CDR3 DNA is TGTGCCAGCAGCCCCGGGAGCTCCTATAATTCACCCCTCCACTTT. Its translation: CASSPGSSYNSPLHF.

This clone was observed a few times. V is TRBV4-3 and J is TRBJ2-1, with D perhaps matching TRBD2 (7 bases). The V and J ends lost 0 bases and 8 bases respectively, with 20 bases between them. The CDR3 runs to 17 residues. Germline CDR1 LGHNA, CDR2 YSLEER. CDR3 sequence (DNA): TGCGCCAGCAGCCAAGATCGAGGCAGGGGACTATTGGATGAGCAGTTCTTC. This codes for CASSQDRGRGLLDEQFF.

The CDR3 DNA reads TGTGCCAGCAGCTTAATGACAGGGACGGGGGAAAAACTGTTTTTT. Its protein is CASSLMTGTGEKLFF. The rearrangement uses TRBV9 and TRBJ1-4, with 7 nucleotides matching TRBD1. The CDR3 contains 15 residues. V lost 4 bases and J lost 8; bases outside the gene matches: 11. CDR1 is SGDLS and CDR2 is YYNGEE in the germline V gene.

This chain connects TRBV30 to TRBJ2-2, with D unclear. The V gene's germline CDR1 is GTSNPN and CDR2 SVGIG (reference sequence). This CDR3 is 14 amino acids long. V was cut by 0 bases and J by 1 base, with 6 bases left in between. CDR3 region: CAWSVQMNTGELFF. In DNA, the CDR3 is TGTGCCTGGAGTGTACAAATGAACACCGGGGAGCTGTTTTTT.

DNA for the CDR3: TGTGCCACCAGCAGAGAGGCAGGCCTGAACTCCTACGAGCAGTACTTC. Its translation is CATSREAGLNSYEQYF. V is TRBV15 and J is TRBJ2-7; D uncertain. Germline V gene lookup returns CDR1 LNHNV and CDR2 YYDKDF (reference sequence). Trimming pared 0 bases from V and 0 bases from J, leaving 12 bases between. The CDR3 sequence is 16 residues long.

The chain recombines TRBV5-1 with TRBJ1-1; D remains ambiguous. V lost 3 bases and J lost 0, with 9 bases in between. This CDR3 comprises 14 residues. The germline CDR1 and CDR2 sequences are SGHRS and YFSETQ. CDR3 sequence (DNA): TGCGCCAGCAGCTCAAATACAGTGAACACTGAAGCTTTCTTT. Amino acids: CASSSNTVNTEAFF.

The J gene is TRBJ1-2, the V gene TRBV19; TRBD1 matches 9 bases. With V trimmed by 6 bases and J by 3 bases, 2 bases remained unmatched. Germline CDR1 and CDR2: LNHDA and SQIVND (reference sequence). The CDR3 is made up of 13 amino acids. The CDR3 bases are TGTGCCAGTAGGCGGACAGGGGACTATGGCTACACCTTC. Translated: CASRRTGDYGYTF.

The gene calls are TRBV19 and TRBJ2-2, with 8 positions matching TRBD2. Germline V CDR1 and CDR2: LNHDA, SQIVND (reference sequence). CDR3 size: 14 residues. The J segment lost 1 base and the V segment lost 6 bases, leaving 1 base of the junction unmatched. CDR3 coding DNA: TGTGCCAGTAGGACTAGCGTGAACACCGGGGAGCTGTTTTTT. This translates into CASRTSVNTGELFF.

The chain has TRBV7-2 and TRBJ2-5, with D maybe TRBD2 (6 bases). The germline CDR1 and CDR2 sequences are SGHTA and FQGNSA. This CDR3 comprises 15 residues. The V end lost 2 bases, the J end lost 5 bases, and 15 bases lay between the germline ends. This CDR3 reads CASSLLGRGGETQYF. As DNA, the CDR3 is TGTGCCAGCAGCTTACTAGGACGTGGGGGGGAGACCCAGTACTTC.

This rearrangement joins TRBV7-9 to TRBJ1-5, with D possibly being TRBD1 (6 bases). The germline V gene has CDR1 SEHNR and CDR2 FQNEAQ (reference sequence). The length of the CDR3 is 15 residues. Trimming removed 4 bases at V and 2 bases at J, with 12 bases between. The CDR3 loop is CASSSNRVGNQPQHF. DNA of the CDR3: TGTGCCAGCAGCTCAAACAGGGTGGGCAATCAGCCCCAGCATTTT.

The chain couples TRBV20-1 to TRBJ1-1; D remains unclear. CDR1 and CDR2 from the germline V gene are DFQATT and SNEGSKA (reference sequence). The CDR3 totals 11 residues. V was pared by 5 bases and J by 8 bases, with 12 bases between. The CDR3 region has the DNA TGCAGTGCTCCCTCTCGAGGGGAAGCTTTCTTT. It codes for CSAPSRGEAFF.

CDR3 nucleotide sequence: TGTGCCAGCAGCTTTCACAGGGAGTCGTCGGGCTACACCTTC. Residues: CASSFHRESSGYTF. The chain couples TRBV7-8 to TRBJ1-2; a possible D gene is TRBD1 (6 bases). The germline V and J ends were trimmed by 3 bases and 8 bases, with 16 bases remaining between them. Looked up from germline, CDR1 is SGHVS and CDR2 is FQNEAQ. The CDR3 runs 14 residues.

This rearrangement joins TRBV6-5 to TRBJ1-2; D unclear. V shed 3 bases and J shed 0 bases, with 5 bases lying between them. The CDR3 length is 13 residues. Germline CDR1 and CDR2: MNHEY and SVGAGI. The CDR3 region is CASSYRANYGYTF. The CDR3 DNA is TGTGCCAGCAGTTATAGAGCTAACTATGGCTACACCTTC.